This TCR beta chain came from a study of blood T cell repertoires in COVID-19. Study-level background: Samples representing acute and convalescent COVID-19 were sourced from the United States, Italy and Spain. T cells, B-cell-depleted T cells, or PBMCs supplied cDNA or gDNA.

The CDR3 length is 13 residues. V dropped 8 bases and J dropped 6 bases, with 15 bases sitting between them. CDR1 is SNHLY, CDR2 FYNNEI, per germline. How the authors handled the data: Reference gene primer amplification yielded estimated nucleated cell counts. The table came from immunoSEQ multiplex PCR; TCRdb's copy has only in-frame clones and leaves some out. The DNA was the basis for D and trimming; V, J and clone size are from that table. Of some 96,000 clones listed, 86% were seen once; the top ten hold 1.5% to 2%. This TCR came from an elderly man with acute or convalescent COVID-19. Sequencing was done on a sample of peripheral blood. V and J are TRBV2 and TRBJ2-3; tentative D call: TRBD1 (6 bases). The DNA for the CDR3 is TGTGCCAGCGTAACAGGGAGCGGCGATACGCAGTATTTT. Translated: CASVTGSGDTQYF. Combining the CDR3 with reference TRBV2 and TRBJ2-3 gives the whole variable domain EPEVTQTPSHQVTQMGQEVILRCVPISNHLYFYWYRQILGQKVEFLVSFYNNEISEKSEIFDDQFSVERPDGSNFTLKIRSTKLEDSAMYFCASVTGSGDTQYFGPGTRLTVL.